This entry features one T cell receptor beta chain sequence. No antigen is known for it. TCRdb's copy holds only in-frame clones and misses some; the assay was immunoSEQ multiplex PCR. The sample has about 20,000 clones; about 77% are singletons. The data belong to a study of T cell clones after liver transplantation. Across the whole study: A pre-transplant mixed lymphocyte reaction with TCRbeta sequencing defined graft-donor-reactive clones followed in post-transplant blood. Three of eight recipients were HCV-positive; others had non-autoimmune, non-viral indications.

Study-level findings and limits: Circulating graft-donor-reactive CD4 TCRbeta sequences fell significantly post-transplant in 5 of 8 subjects. Conclusions were preliminary, with small, heterogeneous patient groups.

This CDR3 is built from 15 residues. The junction had 0 bases not matched to a gene; V was cut back by 5 bases and J by 2 bases. Germline loops: CDR1 LNHNV, CDR2 YYDKDF (reference sequence). The rearrangement joins TRBV15 to TRBJ2-6, with 10 bases aligning to TRBD1. This TCR came from a human patient who received a liver transplant. Some T cells may be the graft donor's. The sequencing here drew on CD8+ T cells from blood, taken approximately 52 months after liver transplant. The DNA of the CDR3 is TGTGCCACCAGCGGACAGGGGGCTGGGGCCAACGTCCTGACTTTC. It encodes CATSGQGAGANVLTF.